This is a list of T cell receptor beta chains from one sample in a study of OX40 agonist ivuxolimab in advanced cancers. The table came from immunoSEQ multiplex PCR; TCRdb's copy has only in-frame clones and leaves some out. The table shows roughly 60,000 clones, with 75% to 95% occurring only once. Material: CD4+ or CD8+ T cells sorted from blood, obtained in a trial of the OX40 agonist ivuxolimab. These receptors all come from an adult with an advanced solid tumor such as melanoma, head and neck, liver or kidney cancer. CDR3s include the opening cysteine and the closing phenylalanine or tryptophan. The order of the fields is J gene, clone size, CDR3 length, V gene, D gene, CDR3 protein, CDR3 DNA. The D gene is left open where the match is weak. A row's size may be missing; if present it is once, few, many or a size class.

TRBJ1-5	-	15	TRBV15	-	CATSRGTASNQPQHF	TGTGCCACCAGCAGAGGGACAGCTAGCAATCAGCCCCAGCATTTT
TRBJ1-5	-	16	TRBV4-2	-	CASSYRGRGGGQPQHF	TGTGCCAGCAGCTACCGGGGGCGTGGGGGTGGACAGCCCCAGCATTTT
TRBJ2-1	-	15	TRBV5-1	TRBD1	CASSLGDRGGNEQFF	TGCGCCAGCAGCTTGGGGGACAGGGGTGGAAATGAGCAGTTCTTC
TRBJ2-1	-	14	TRBV5-1	TRBD1	CASRDGTGGHEQFF	TGCGCCAGCAGAGACGGGACAGGGGGCCATGAGCAGTTCTTC
TRBJ1-1	once	13	TRBV7-9	-	CASSFLSGIEAFF	TGTGCCAGCAGCTTTCTTTCAGGGATCGAAGCTTTCTTT
TRBJ1-1	-	15	TRBV7-2	TRBD1	CASSLQSGGVTEAFF	TGTGCCAGCAGCTTACAATCAGGGGGCGTGACTGAAGCTTTCTTT
TRBJ2-1	-	16	TRBV7-2	-	CASSLVGAGRDNEQFF	TGTGCCAGCAGCTTAGTTGGAGCGGGCCGCGACAATGAGCAGTTCTTC
TRBJ1-2	-	12	TRBV6-6	TRBD1	CASSPTGEGYTF	TGTGCCAGCAGCCCAACAGGGGAGGGCTACACCTTC
TRBJ1-2	-	13	TRBV7-9	TRBD1	CASSLGQGNGYTF	TGTGCCAGCAGCTTGGGACAGGGAAATGGCTACACCTTC
TRBJ2-6	-	14	TRBV6-5	-	CASSPRSGANVLTF	TGTGCCAGCAGCCCCCGGTCTGGGGCCAACGTCCTGACTTTC
TRBJ2-2	-	15	TRBV11-2	TRBD2	CASSLIGGRAGELFF	TGTGCCAGCAGCTTAATTGGCGGGAGGGCCGGGGAGCTGTTTTTT
TRBJ2-2	-	16	TRBV7-2	TRBD1	CASSPHRTGRSGELFF	TGTGCCAGCAGCCCACACCGGACAGGGCGCTCCGGGGAGCTGTTTTTT
TRBJ1-5	-	15	TRBV7-6	TRBD1	CASSLGTGGIQPQHF	TGTGCCAGCAGCCTAGGGACAGGGGGCATTCAGCCCCAGCATTTT
TRBJ2-3	once	15	TRBV27	-	CASSLFSGNTDTQYF	TGTGCCAGCAGTTTATTTAGTGGGAACACAGATACGCAGTATTTT
TRBJ2-1	-	16	TRBV5-1	TRBD2	CASSPPMTGGPNEQFF	TGCGCCAGCAGCCCACCTATGACGGGAGGGCCTAATGAGCAGTTCTTC
TRBJ1-3	-	14	TRBV5-1	TRBD1	CASSLVGQRNTIYF	TGCGCCAGCAGCTTGGTGGGACAGAGAAACACCATATATTTT
TRBJ2-3	-	14	TRBV28	-	CASSPGQGGDTQYF	TGTGCCAGCAGTCCCGGACAGGGAGGGGATACGCAGTATTTT
TRBJ2-2	-	16	TRBV7-3	-	CASSLWGAANTGELFF	TGTGCCAGCAGCTTATGGGGTGCGGCGAACACCGGGGAGCTGTTTTTT
TRBJ2-2	-	16	TRBV2	TRBD2	CATSLTSGRRAGELFF	TGTGCCACCTCCTTAACTAGCGGGAGGAGGGCCGGGGAGCTGTTTTTT
TRBJ2-1	-	17	TRBV18	TRBD2	CASSPRTGTSGRDEQFF	TGTGCCAGCTCACCGCGAACCGGGACTAGCGGGAGAGATGAGCAGTTCTTC
TRBJ1-4	-	11	TRBV29-1	-	CSGDVGEKLFF	TGCAGCGGGGATGTTGGGGAAAAACTGTTTTTT
TRBJ2-3	-	15	TRBV9	TRBD2	CASKIGTSMTDTQYF	TGTGCCAGCAAGATCGGGACTAGTATGACAGATACGCAGTATTTT
TRBJ2-2	many	12	TRBV29-1	-	CSVGVVDGELFF	TGCAGCGTAGGGGTGGTTGACGGGGAGCTGTTTTTT
TRBJ2-5	-	13	TRBV5-1	-	CASSLTGKETQYF	TGCGCCAGCAGCTTGACAGGGAAAGAGACCCAGTACTTC
TRBJ2-7	-	15	TRBV11-2	-	CASSLGGDRLYEQYF	TGTGCCAGCAGCTTAGGAGGCGACAGGCTCTACGAGCAGTACTTC
TRBJ1-2	-	14	TRBV28	TRBD1	CASSYRDRGYGYTF	TGTGCCAGCAGTTACCGGGACAGGGGCTATGGCTACACCTTC
TRBJ2-7	once	13	TRBV6-1	-	CASSESGTVEQYF	TGTGCCAGCAGTGAAAGTGGGACCGTCGAGCAGTACTTC
TRBJ2-1	-	13	TRBV19	-	CASSIDSTGEQFF	TGTGCCAGTAGTATCGATAGTACTGGTGAGCAGTTCTTC
TRBJ1-4	-	15	TRBV2	-	CASNPDPAANEKLFF	TGTGCCAGCAATCCTGACCCTGCTGCTAATGAAAAACTGTTTTTT
TRBJ2-1	-	14	TRBV11-2	-	CASSSSSGTNEQFF	TGTGCCAGCAGCTCTTCTTCCGGGACTAATGAGCAGTTCTTC
TRBJ1-5	few	13	TRBV5-5	-	CASSLVSNQPQHF	TGTGCCAGCAGCTTGGTTAGCAATCAGCCCCAGCATTTT
TRBJ2-3	-	18	TRBV6-1	TRBD1	CASSDRQGTGSSTDTQYF	TGTGCCAGCAGTGACAGACAGGGAACCGGATCTAGCACAGATACGCAGTATTTT
TRBJ2-2	-	14	TRBV6-5	-	CASSYDPNTGELFF	TGTGCCAGCAGTTACGACCCGAACACCGGGGAGCTGTTTTTT
TRBJ1-1	-	14	TRBV4-2	-	CASSQVSRGTEAFF	TGTGCCAGCAGCCAAGTGTCGAGGGGGACAGAAGCTTTCTTT
TRBJ2-5	-	15	TRBV6-6	TRBD2	CASSSAGATQETQYF	TGTGCCAGCAGTTCAGCGGGAGCCACCCAAGAGACCCAGTACTTC
TRBJ2-4	-	19	TRBV19	TRBD1	CASSILLGTGQLAKNIQYF	TGTGCCAGTAGTATACTATTAGGGACAGGACAGCTAGCCAAAAACATTCAGTACTTC
TRBJ2-5	-	11	TRBV28	-	CASTNQETQYF	TGTGCCAGCACCAACCAAGAGACCCAGTACTTC
TRBJ1-5	-	16	TRBV28	TRBD1	CASSSPGQGAGQPQHF	TGTGCCAGCAGTTCTCCGGGACAGGGGGCTGGCCAGCCCCAGCATTTT
TRBJ2-1	-	17	TRBV5-1	TRBD2	CASSTRPGLAGDYEQFF	TGCGCCAGCAGCACACGCCCGGGACTAGCGGGAGATTATGAGCAGTTCTTC
TRBJ2-1	-	15	TRBV19	-	CASRREPLRVNEQFF	TGTGCCAGCAGAAGAGAACCCCTCCGTGTCAATGAGCAGTTCTTC
TRBJ2-5	-	16	TRBV7-2	-	CASSDDRWGRGQTQYF	TGTGCCAGCAGCGACGACCGATGGGGCAGAGGGCAGACCCAGTACTTC
TRBJ2-5	-	15	TRBV6-5	-	CASTGGRSLSETQYF	TGTGCCAGCACAGGAGGGCGGAGCCTGTCAGAGACCCAGTACTTC
TRBJ1-1	-	15	TRBV7-8	-	CASSPKTVLNTEAFF	TGTGCCAGCAGCCCTAAGACGGTCCTAAACACTGAAGCTTTCTTT
TRBJ2-7	-	15	TRBV7-2	-	CASSPPSGGPYEQYF	TGTGCCAGCAGCCCACCGTCCGGAGGGCCCTACGAGCAGTACTTC
TRBJ1-1	-	13	TRBV5-1	TRBD1	CASSWGQNTEAFF	TGCGCCAGCAGCTGGGGACAGAACACTGAGGCTTTCTTT
TRBJ1-2	medium-sized	15	TRBV5-8	-	CASSLVGGSNYGYTF	TGTGCCAGCAGCTTGGTGGGGGGCTCTAACTATGGCTACACCTTC
TRBJ2-3	-	16	TRBV14	-	CASSQLLQFATDTQYF	TGTGCCAGCAGCCAATTACTCCAGTTCGCCACAGATACGCAGTATTTT
TRBJ2-7	-	14	TRBV29-1	TRBD2	CSALDSGSPYEQYF	TGCAGCGCCCTGGACAGCGGGAGCCCCTACGAGCAGTACTTC
TRBJ1-1	-	13	TRBV30	-	CAWSPNPGAEAFF	TGTGCCTGGAGTCCCAATCCGGGGGCTGAAGCTTTCTTT